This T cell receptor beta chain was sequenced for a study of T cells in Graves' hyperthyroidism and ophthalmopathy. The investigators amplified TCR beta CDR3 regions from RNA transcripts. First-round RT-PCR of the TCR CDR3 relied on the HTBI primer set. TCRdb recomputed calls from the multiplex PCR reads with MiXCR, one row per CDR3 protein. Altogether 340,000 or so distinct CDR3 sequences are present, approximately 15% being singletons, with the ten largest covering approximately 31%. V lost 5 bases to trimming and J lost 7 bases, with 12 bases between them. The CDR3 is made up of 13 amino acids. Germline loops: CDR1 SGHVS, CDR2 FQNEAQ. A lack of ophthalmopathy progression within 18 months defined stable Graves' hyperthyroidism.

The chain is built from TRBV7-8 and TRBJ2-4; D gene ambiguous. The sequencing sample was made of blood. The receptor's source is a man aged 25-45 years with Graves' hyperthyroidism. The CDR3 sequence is CASSPFGPNIQYF. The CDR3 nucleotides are TGTGCCAGCAGCCCCTTCGGTCCTAACATTCAGTACTTC. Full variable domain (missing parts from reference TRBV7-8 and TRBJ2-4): GAGVSQSPRYKVAKRGQDVALRCDPISGHVSLFWYQQALGQGPEFLTYFQNEAQLDKSGLPSDRFFAERPEGSVSTLKIQRTQQEDSAVYLCASSPFGPNIQYFGAGTRLSVL.